A selection of T cell receptor beta chains follows, all from one sample in a study of T-cell reconstitution after alpha-beta-depleted transplantation in children. TCRdb ran MiXCR on the PCR reads and lists one entry per CDR3 protein. The sample records hundreds of thousands of distinct CDR3 sequences, roughly 15% being singletons. The starting material was PBMCs from the stem cell graft donor, obtained from the stem cell graft. Every receptor here comes from a human donor who donated a stem cell graft to a child with acute myeloid leukemia. Each CDR3 is given with its conserved first and last residue. D genes are given only for firm matches. Expanded clones are given a class, and other clones once, few, many or no size at all.

v_gene	abundance	j_gene	d_gene	CDR3nt	CDR3aa
TRBV7-2	many	TRBJ1-2	.	TGTGCCAGCAGCTTTCGGGGACTCGGCTATGGCTACACCTTC	CASSFRGLGYGYTF
TRBV7-2	many	TRBJ2-3	.	TGTGCCAGCAGTAGGAGGTCTCTCGCAAACACAGATACGCAGTATTTT	CASSRRSLANTDTQYF
TRBV7-2	.	TRBJ2-5	.	TGTGCCAGCAGCTTAGTACCCGTGTACCAAGAGACCCAGTACTTC	CASSLVPVYQETQYF
TRBV12-3/TRBV12-4	few	TRBJ2-7	.	TGTGCCAGCAGTTTAGCTGCGACGGCCGCCTACGAGCAGTACTTC	CASSLAATAAYEQYF
TRBV6-2/TRBV6-3	.	TRBJ2-1	TRBD1	TGTGCCAGCAGGGGGACAGGGGCGCGGCGAAATGAGCAGTTCTTC	CASRGTGARRNEQFF
TRBV27	many	TRBJ2-7	.	TGTGCCAGCAGGTCGTCCTCCTACGAGCAGTACTTC	CASRSSSYEQYF
TRBV12-3/TRBV12-4	few	TRBJ2-3	.	TGTGCCAGCAGTTTGATGGGGCTGGGAGATACGCAGTATTTT	CASSLMGLGDTQYF
TRBV20-1	many	TRBJ1-1	.	TGCAGTGCTGCGAGGGTGGTGGACACTGAAGCTTTCTTT	CSAARVVDTEAFF
TRBV20-1	many	TRBJ1-5	.	TGCAGTGCTAGAGGACAGACTAGCAATCAGCCCCAGCATTTT	CSARGQTSNQPQHF
TRBV7-6	many	TRBJ1-1	.	TGTGCCAGCAGCCCCCCGAATGGAGGGGATACTGAAGCTTTCTTT	CASSPPNGGDTEAFF
TRBV20-1	many	TRBJ2-7	.	TGCAGTGCTAGCCGGGACTACGAGCAGTACTTC	CSASRDYEQYF
TRBV12-3/TRBV12-4	many	TRBJ2-7	TRBD1	TGTGCCAGCAGTTCCGGACAGGGTCTTATCGGAACAGAGCAGTACTTC	CASSSGQGLIGTEQYF
TRBV20-1	few	TRBJ1-1	.	TGCAGTGCAGAAAGCCGAACAGGGAACACTGAAGCTTTCTTT	CSAESRTGNTEAFF
TRBV5-1	many	TRBJ2-1	.	TGCGCCAGCAGCTTGGAACAGGTCAATGAGCAGTTCTTC	CASSLEQVNEQFF
TRBV28	few	TRBJ2-3	.	TGTGCCAGCAGTCTTTCCCGGAATACGCAGTATTTT	CASSLSRNTQYF
TRBV28	.	TRBJ1-5	.	TGTGCCAGCGCCGTCCGGGGGAGTAGCAATCAGCCCCAGCATTTT	CASAVRGSSNQPQHF
TRBV6-5	few	TRBJ2-3	TRBD2	TGTGCCAGCAGTTCCTTAGCGGGGGGGCTAGGAGATACGCAGTATTTT	CASSSLAGGLGDTQYF
TRBV7-2	.	TRBJ1-1	TRBD1	TGTGCCAGCAGCTTAGACGGGACAGGGGACACTGAAGCTTTCTTT	CASSLDGTGDTEAFF
TRBV29-1	few	TRBJ1-1	TRBD1	TGCAGCGCATCCGGGACAGGAGTTGAAGCTTTCTTT	CSASGTGVEAFF
TRBV7-3	.	TRBJ2-1	.	TGTGCCAGCAGCTTAAGAGCAAGTGGCGAGCAGTTCTTC	CASSLRASGEQFF
TRBV7-6	.	TRBJ2-5	.	TGTGCCAGCAGCTTAAAGTCCGCTGGAGGGTTAGAGAAGACCCAGTACTTC	CASSLKSAGGLEKTQYF
TRBV12-3/TRBV12-4	.	TRBJ2-3	TRBD2	TGTGCCAGCAGCTGGGGGGGGATGGCAGATACGCAGTATTTT	CASSWGGMADTQYF
TRBV20-1	.	TRBJ2-7	TRBD1	TGCAGTGCGATTCAGGGGGCCACCTATTCCTACGAGCAGTACTTC	CSAIQGATYSYEQYF
TRBV12-3/TRBV12-4	few	TRBJ2-7	TRBD1	TGTGCCAGCAGTCTCTTGGGACAGGGGTTTTACGAGCAGTACTTC	CASSLLGQGFYEQYF
TRBV7-2	.	TRBJ2-1	TRBD2	TGTGCCAGCAGCTTAGTGGCGGGGGCGGGGGGGCAGGATGAGCAGTTCTTC	CASSLVAGAGGQDEQFF
TRBV20-1	many	TRBJ1-5	.	TGCAGTGCTAGAGAGCCCTTATATAGCAATCAGCCCCAGCATTTT	CSAREPLYSNQPQHF
TRBV6-6	many	TRBJ1-1	.	TGTGCCAGCACCGTGGGGTATGGGAACACTGAAGCTTTCTTT	CASTVGYGNTEAFF
TRBV7-2	.	TRBJ2-5	.	TGTGCCAGCAGCCGTGGGGGAAAAGAGACCCAGTACTTC	CASSRGGKETQYF
TRBV20-1	many	TRBJ2-3	TRBD1	TGCAGTGCACAGGGACAGGGGCTTCGGGATACGCAGTATTTT	CSAQGQGLRDTQYF
TRBV27	many	TRBJ2-7	.	TGTGCCAGCAGTTTCGGACAGTCCTACGAGCAGTACTTC	CASSFGQSYEQYF
TRBV5-1	.	TRBJ2-5	.	TGCGCCAGCAGCTTGATATCAGGGAAGGAGACCCAGTACTTC	CASSLISGKETQYF
TRBV5-1	.	TRBJ2-1	TRBD1	TGCGCCAGCACGACAGGGGCAACGAGATACAATGAGCAGTTCTTC	CASTTGATRYNEQFF